These 13 T cell receptor beta chains were all obtained from the same sample, sequenced in a study of blood T cells in healthy people across ages. Using a J-beta primer mix together with a sample-barcoded 5' primer, a second PCR was run for roughly 6 to 11 cycles. TCRdb independently ran MiXCR on the 5' RACE reads; one entry per CDR3 protein. This sample has around 990,000 distinct CDR3 sequences, with 35% to 40% found just once. Sequenced sample: blood. Receptors originate from a man aged 18 to 30 in good health.

In this sample, this clonotype turned up a few times. V gene TRBV20-1 combines with J gene TRBJ1-6, with D perhaps TRBD1 (5 bases). CDR1 is DFQATT, CDR2 SNEGSKA, per germline (reference sequence). V was clipped by 0 bases and J by 0 bases, with 12 bases between them. The CDR3 has 17 residues. The CDR3 region has the DNA TGCAGTGCTAGAGATAGGACTGACAGCTCCTATAATTCACCCCTCCACTTT. This codes for CSARDRTDSSYNSPLHF.

The chain combines TRBV4-3 with TRBJ2-3; D is unresolved. The germline gives CDR1 LGHNA, CDR2 YSLEER. The CDR3 sequence is 13 residues long. The ends were cut back, 6 bases at V and 2 bases at J, with 9 bases in the middle. The CDR3 loop reads CASRDPITDTQYF. DNA of the CDR3: TGCGCCAGCAGGGACCCGATCACAGATACGCAGTATTTT.

This clonotype has just one count. The chain recombines TRBV6-5 with TRBJ1-1; D gene unclear. The CDR3 runs to 12 residues. Germline CDR1 and CDR2: MNHEY and SVGAGI. Trimming shortened V by 8 bases and J by 5 bases, and 12 bases separated the two germline ends. The CDR3 nucleotides read TGTGCCAGCGGGTGGGCGCGAACTGAAGCTTTCTTT. This sequence encodes CASGWARTEAFF.

The rearrangement joins TRBV7-8 to TRBJ1-5, with 8 nucleotides matching TRBD1. This CDR3 contains 16 residues. CDR1 and CDR2 from the germline V gene are SGHVS and FQNEAQ. V lost 5 bases and J lost 4; bases outside the gene matches: 10. The CDR3 protein is CASSQGQGIGNQPQHF. As DNA, the CDR3 is TGTGCCAGCAGCCAAGGACAGGGTATAGGGAATCAGCCCCAGCATTTT.

The V call is TRBV6-5, the J call TRBJ1-6; D is possibly TRBD1 (5 bases). Looked up from germline, CDR1 is MNHEY and CDR2 is SVGAGI. V shed 5 bases and J shed 9 bases, with 14 bases lying between them. The length of the CDR3 is 14 residues. CDR3 residues: CASSSGKGSSPLHF. The CDR3 coding sequence is TGTGCCAGCAGTAGCGGGAAGGGGAGTTCACCCCTCCACTTT.

The V call is TRBV7-2, the J call TRBJ2-7; 8 positions agree with TRBD1. V shed 4 bases, J shed 5 bases, and the junction held 7 bases outside the gene matches. CDR1 is SGHTA, CDR2 FQGNSA, per germline. The CDR3 consists of 14 residues. In DNA form, the CDR3 reads TGTGCCAGCAGCTACCAGCTACAGGGGGACGAGCAGTACTTC. Encoded protein: CASSYQLQGDEQYF. The full variable domain, with the rest looked up from reference TRBV7-2 and TRBJ2-7, is GAGVSQSPSNKVTEKGKDVELRCDPISGHTALYWYRQSLGQGLEFLIYFQGNSAPDKSGLPSDRFSAERTGGSVSTLTIQRTQQEDSAVYLCASSYQLQGDEQYFGPGTRLTVT.

Only a few counts were recorded for this clonotype. V and J are TRBV6-6 and TRBJ2-7; weak D call: TRBD2 (6 bases). CDR1 and CDR2 (germline): MNHNY, SVGAGI (reference sequence). The CDR3 runs 16 residues. V shed 0 bases and J shed 1 base, with 13 bases lying between them. The CDR3 here is CASSYSKVGRSYEQYF. In DNA, the CDR3 is TGTGCCAGCAGTTACTCGAAGGTAGGGAGGTCCTACGAGCAGTACTTC.

This clonotype occurred a few times. This chain connects TRBV20-1 to TRBJ2-3, with 12 nucleotides matching TRBD2. V shed 3 bases, J shed 0 bases, and the junction held 4 bases outside the gene matches. Germline CDR1 is DFQATT and CDR2 is SNEGSKA (reference sequence). CDR3 length equals 16 residues. The CDR3 protein is CSARGLAGSSTDTQYF. The CDR3 DNA is TGCAGTGCTAGGGGACTAGCGGGCTCTAGCACAGATACGCAGTATTTT.

The V and J genes are TRBV20-1 and TRBJ1-5; 8 bases agree with TRBD1. With 7 bases clipped from V and 7 bases from J, the junction kept 15 bases outside the gene matches. Germline values: CDR1 DFQATT, CDR2 SNEGSKA (reference sequence). This CDR3 has 15 residues. CDR3 residues: CSVKGQAEGAQPQHF. CDR3 coding DNA: TGCAGTGTCAAGGGACAGGCAGAAGGCGCCCAGCCCCAGCATTTT.

This clonotype came up a few times. The V call is TRBV5-1, the J call TRBJ1-1; 10 nucleotides agree with TRBD1. With 4 bases clipped from V and 2 bases from J, the junction kept 14 bases outside the gene matches. The CDR3 length is 18 residues. The germline gives CDR1 SGHRS, CDR2 YFSETQ. As DNA, the CDR3 is TGCGCCAGCAGCCTCGATACGCCTCGGGACAGGGGTAACACTGAAGCTTTCTTT. Translation gives CASSLDTPRDRGNTEAFF.

This clonotype was counted only a few times. The chain carries TRBV7-9 and TRBJ2-7; TRBD1 might be the D (5 bases). CDR3 size: 15 residues. V lost 5 bases, J lost 3 bases, and 17 bases lay in between. The germline gives CDR1 SEHNR, CDR2 FQNEAQ (reference sequence). In nucleotides, the CDR3 is TGTGCCAGCAGCAAGTTGGGGCAGGTAGTCTACGAGCAGTACTTC. This translates into CASSKLGQVVYEQYF.

The chain joins TRBV4-2 to TRBJ2-2, with 8 bases matching TRBD2. The CDR3 loop spans 19 amino acids. With 0 bases clipped from V and 0 bases from J, the junction kept 9 bases outside the gene matches. Germline CDR1 is LGHNA and CDR2 is YNFKEQ. CDR3 region: CASSQDPFGSGANTGELFF. The DNA for the CDR3 is TGTGCCAGCAGCCAAGATCCCTTCGGTAGCGGGGCGAACACCGGGGAGCTGTTTTTT.

The count of this clonotype is one. Here the CDR3 reads CSAFLPLSGRANQPQHF. The CDR3, as DNA: TGCAGTGCTTTCCTCCCCCTCTCGGGCAGGGCGAATCAGCCCCAGCATTTT. The V and J genes are TRBV20-1 and TRBJ1-5, with D tentatively TRBD1 (5 bases). The CDR3 totals 17 residues. Trimming removed 5 bases at V and 4 bases at J, with 24 bases between. CDR1 and CDR2 (germline): DFQATT, SNEGSKA (reference sequence).